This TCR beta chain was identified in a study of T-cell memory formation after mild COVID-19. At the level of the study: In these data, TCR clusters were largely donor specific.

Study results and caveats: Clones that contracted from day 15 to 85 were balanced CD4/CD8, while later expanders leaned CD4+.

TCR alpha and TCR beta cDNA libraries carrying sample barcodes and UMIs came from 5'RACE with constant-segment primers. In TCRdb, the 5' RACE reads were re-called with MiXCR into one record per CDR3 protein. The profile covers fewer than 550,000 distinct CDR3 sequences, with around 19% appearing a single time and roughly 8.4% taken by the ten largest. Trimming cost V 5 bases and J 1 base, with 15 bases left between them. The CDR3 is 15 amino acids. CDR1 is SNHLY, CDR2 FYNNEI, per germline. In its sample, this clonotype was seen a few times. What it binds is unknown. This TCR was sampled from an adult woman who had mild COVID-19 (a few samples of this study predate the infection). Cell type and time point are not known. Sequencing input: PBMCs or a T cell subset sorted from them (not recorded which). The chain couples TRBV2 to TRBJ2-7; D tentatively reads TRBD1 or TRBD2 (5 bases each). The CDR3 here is CASSHRGLTSYEQYF. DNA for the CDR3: TGTGCCAGCAGTCACCGGGGCCTCACGTCCTACGAGCAGTACTTC.